These T cell receptor beta chains were read from a single sample in a study of beta chain features in type 1 diabetes. Clones were sequenced by immunoSEQ multiplex PCR, and TCRdb holds only the in-frame ones, with some missing. The sample lists 200,000 to 250,000 clones, 68% seen once, with about 0.051% in the top ten. Sequencing used naive CD4+ T cells from blood. The receptors originated from a man aged 25-45 years in good health. Each CDR3 is given with its conserved first and last residue. A D gene is named only where the DNA matches it firmly. A row's size may be missing; if present it is once, few, many or a size class.

cdr3_aa: CASSPGIYYEQYF
cdr3_nt: TGTGCCAGCTCACCAGGGATCTACTACGAGCAGTACTTC
v_call: TRBV18
j_call: TRBJ2-7
d_call: NA
clone_size: NA

cdr3_aa: CACRQGMSSGNTIYF
cdr3_nt: TGTGCCTGTCGACAGGGGATGAGCTCTGGAAACACCATATATTTT
v_call: TRBV30
j_call: TRBJ1-3
d_call: TRBD1
clone_size: NA

cdr3_aa: CASSPAGANVLTF
cdr3_nt: TGTGCCAGCTCACCCGCTGGGGCCAACGTCCTGACTTTC
v_call: TRBV18
j_call: TRBJ2-6
d_call: NA
clone_size: NA

cdr3_aa: CSVGPGYEQYF
cdr3_nt: TGCAGCGTTGGGCCGGGGTACGAGCAGTACTTC
v_call: TRBV29-1
j_call: TRBJ2-7
d_call: NA
clone_size: NA

cdr3_aa: CAWSEDTYEQYF
cdr3_nt: TGTGCCTGGAGTGAAGACACCTACGAGCAGTACTTC
v_call: TRBV30
j_call: TRBJ2-7
d_call: NA
clone_size: NA

cdr3_aa: CASSLDRYGYTF
cdr3_nt: TGTGCCAGCAGCCTAGACAGATATGGCTACACCTTC
v_call: TRBV5-4
j_call: TRBJ1-2
d_call: NA
clone_size: NA

cdr3_aa: CASSAPLRQGIYNEQFF
cdr3_nt: TGTGCCAGCAGCGCCCCCCTCAGACAGGGGATTTACAATGAGCAGTTCTTC
v_call: TRBV7-9
j_call: TRBJ2-1
d_call: TRBD1
clone_size: NA

cdr3_aa: CATSRGGLRANVLTF
cdr3_nt: TGTGCCACCAGCAGAGGTGGCCTCCGGGCCAACGTCCTGACTTTC
v_call: TRBV15
j_call: TRBJ2-6
d_call: NA
clone_size: once

cdr3_aa: CASSRGTGRYEQYF
cdr3_nt: TGTGCCAGCAGCCGCGGGACAGGACGCTACGAGCAGTACTTC
v_call: TRBV7-2
j_call: TRBJ2-7
d_call: TRBD1
clone_size: NA

cdr3_aa: CAWRTGPMNTEAFF
cdr3_nt: TGTGCCTGGAGGACAGGACCCATGAACACTGAAGCTTTCTTT
v_call: TRBV30
j_call: TRBJ1-1
d_call: NA
clone_size: NA

cdr3_aa: CAWSSGTYNEQFF
cdr3_nt: TGTGCCTGGAGTAGCGGAACCTACAATGAGCAGTTCTTC
v_call: TRBV30
j_call: TRBJ2-1
d_call: NA
clone_size: NA

cdr3_aa: CASSVAAQETQYF
cdr3_nt: TGTGCCAGCAGCGTAGCGGCCCAAGAGACCCAGTACTTC
v_call: TRBV9
j_call: TRBJ2-5
d_call: NA
clone_size: NA

cdr3_aa: CASIHRGRWETQYF
cdr3_nt: TGTGCCAGCATTCACAGGGGGCGCTGGGAGACCCAGTACTTC
v_call: TRBV28
j_call: TRBJ2-5
d_call: TRBD1
clone_size: once

cdr3_aa: CAGERNTGELFF
cdr3_nt: TGTGCTGGAGAAAGGAACACCGGGGAGCTGTTTTTT
v_call: TRBV7-9
j_call: TRBJ2-2
d_call: NA
clone_size: NA

cdr3_aa: CSVGGTAYEQYF
cdr3_nt: TGCAGCGTTGGCGGGACCGCCTACGAGCAGTACTTC
v_call: TRBV29-1
j_call: TRBJ2-7
d_call: NA
clone_size: NA

cdr3_aa: CASSSVDRAETQYF
cdr3_nt: TGTGCCAGCAGCTCCGTCGACAGGGCAGAGACCCAGTACTTC
v_call: TRBV13
j_call: TRBJ2-5
d_call: TRBD1
clone_size: NA

cdr3_aa: CASSLTGNTIYF
cdr3_nt: TGTGCCAGCAGCCTTACAGGAAACACCATATATTTT
v_call: TRBV7-9
j_call: TRBJ1-3
d_call: NA
clone_size: few

cdr3_aa: CSVAKGTADTQYF
cdr3_nt: TGCAGCGTCGCAAAGGGGACAGCTGATACGCAGTATTTT
v_call: TRBV29-1
j_call: TRBJ2-3
d_call: TRBD1
clone_size: NA

cdr3_aa: CSVMREVETQYF
cdr3_nt: TGCAGCGTTATGCGGGAGGTAGAGACCCAGTACTTC
v_call: TRBV29-1
j_call: TRBJ2-5
d_call: TRBD2
clone_size: few

cdr3_aa: CASSPVGGVETQYF
cdr3_nt: TGTGCCAGCAGCCCCGTGGGGGGAGTGGAGACCCAGTACTTC
v_call: TRBV4-2
j_call: TRBJ2-5
d_call: NA
clone_size: NA

cdr3_aa: CASSQDHPPLEQYF
cdr3_nt: TGCGCCAGCAGCCAAGATCACCCGCCCCTCGAGCAGTACTTC
v_call: TRBV4-3
j_call: TRBJ2-7
d_call: NA
clone_size: NA

cdr3_aa: CAWSGVTYEQYF
cdr3_nt: TGTGCCTGGAGTGGGGTTACCTACGAGCAGTACTTC
v_call: TRBV30
j_call: TRBJ2-7
d_call: NA
clone_size: NA

cdr3_aa: CASTGGNIQYF
cdr3_nt: TGTGCCAGCACCGGGGGGAACATTCAGTACTTC
v_call: TRBV6-5
j_call: TRBJ2-4
d_call: TRBD2
clone_size: NA

cdr3_aa: CASSEAGLAGPYPDEQFF
cdr3_nt: TGTGCCAGCAGCGAAGCCGGACTAGCGGGACCTTACCCCGATGAGCAGTTCTTC
v_call: TRBV5-6
j_call: TRBJ2-1
d_call: TRBD2
clone_size: NA